Below are 26 T cell receptor beta chains sequenced from a single sample in a study of T cell clonality in common variable immunodeficiency. The antigens of these receptors remain unknown. Some clones are missing from TCRdb's copy, which holds only in-frame ones; the method was immunoSEQ multiplex PCR. The sample contains about 15,000 clones, none of them singletons. Study observations and caveats: In common variable immunodeficiency, TCR beta chains reportedly carried fewer deletions and N-nucleotide insertions.

Sequenced material: peripheral blood mononuclear cells. These receptors came from a human donor with common variable immunodeficiency.

There are a few counts of this clone. Read data end 3 residues before the CDR3 end; the end is taken from the germline J gene. J is TRBJ2-7 and V is TRBV7-9, with 8 bases that match TRBD1. The CDR3 sequence is 15 residues long. V lost 2 bases to trimming and J lost 5 bases; unmatched junction nucleotides: 8. CDR1 is SEHNR and CDR2 is FQNEAQ in the germline V gene (reference sequence). The covered CDR3 bases are TGTGCCAGCAGCTTACTTCAGGGGGCTTTCGACGAG. Translated: CASSLLQGAFDE. The full CDR3 is CASSLLQGAFDEQYF.

This clone was recorded many times. The CDR3 reads CSAQGVSLVNTEAFF. Incomplete CDR3 DNA: TGCAGTGCCCAGGGGGTATCCTTAGTGAACACTGAA. The V call is TRBV20-1, the J call TRBJ1-1; 7 nucleotides agree with TRBD1. Read sequence stops 3 residues before the CDR3 end, and the germline J gene provides the missing end. The CDR3 is made up of 15 amino acids. Losses at the gene ends were 6 bases for V and 0 bases for J; bases not matched to a gene: 10. Germline V gene sequence: CDR1 DFQATT, CDR2 SNEGSKA (reference sequence).

Turning to this clone: The read ends 3 residues early relative to the CDR3; the germline J gene fills the gap. The V call is TRBV18, the J call TRBJ1-5; D perhaps matches TRBD1 (5 bases). Germline CDR1 is KGHSH and CDR2 is LQKENI. This CDR3 is 14 amino acids long. Trimming removed 2 bases from V and 4 bases from J, with 9 bases in between. The CDR3 bases that were read are TGTGCCAGCTCACCATTGGGGGGGAATCAGCCC. Translating gives CASSPLGGNQP. In full, the CDR3 reads CASSPLGGNQPQHF.

This clone occurred a few times. The CDR3 reads CASKPRMNTEAFF. Partial CDR3 DNA: TGTGCCAGTAAGCCCAGGATGAACACTGAA. The chain employs TRBV19 and TRBJ1-1, with D unresolved. Sequencing ends 3 residues short of the CDR3 end; the germline J gene provides the rest. In germline, CDR1 is LNHDA, CDR2 SQIVND (reference sequence). V shed 7 bases and J shed 0 bases, with 9 bases lying between them. There are 13 residues in the CDR3.

This clone was picked up many times. The DNA read from the CDR3 is TGTGCCAGTAGCCTCACAGGGATGAACACTGAA. This sequence encodes CASSLTGMNTE. The CDR3 in full is CASSLTGMNTEAFF. The V and J genes are TRBV19 and TRBJ1-1, with D possibly being TRBD1 (6 bases). The read halts 3 residues ahead of the CDR3 end, with the missing end drawn from the germline J gene. With 6 bases removed from V and 0 bases from J, the gap between germline ends came to 11 bases. The CDR3 covers 14 residues. The germline V gene encodes CDR1 LNHDA and CDR2 SQIVND (reference sequence). Full variable domain (outside the CDR3, taken from reference TRBV19 and TRBJ1-1): DGGITQSPKYLFRKEGQNVTLSCEQNLNHDAMYWYRQDPGQGLRLIYYSQIVNDFQKGDIAEGYSVSREKKESFPLTVTSAQKNPTAFYLCASSLTGMNTEAFFGQGTRLTVV.

At least ten counts were recorded for this clone. The read ends 3 residues before the CDR3 terminus; that terminus is restored from the germline J gene. The rearrangement uses TRBV5-1 and TRBJ2-5; no reliable D call. V lost 6 bases, J lost 1 base, and 13 bases lay in between. CDR1 is SGHRS and CDR2 is YFSETQ in the germline V gene. This CDR3 has 14 amino acids. The CDR3 bases that were read are TGCGCCAGCATGGTAGGGCGAGGCCAAGAGACC. It codes for CASMVGRGQET. The full-length CDR3 reads as CASMVGRGQETQYF.

This clone was observed a few times. The read terminates 3 residues ahead of where the CDR3 ends, so the germline J gene completes it. The chain uses TRBV19 and TRBJ1-5; 7 nucleotides line up with TRBD1. CDR1 is LNHDA and CDR2 is SQIVND in the germline V gene (reference sequence). The CDR3 loop spans 14 amino acids. V lost 6 bases, J lost 1 base, and 3 bases stayed unmatched. CDR3 sequence reads: CASSDRVSNQPQHF. The sequenced part of the CDR3 DNA is TGTGCCAGTAGCGACAGGGTAAGCAATCAGCCC. Full variable domain (rest looked up from reference TRBV19 and TRBJ1-5): DGGITQSPKYLFRKEGQNVTLSCEQNLNHDAMYWYRQDPGQGLRLIYYSQIVNDFQKGDIAEGYSVSREKKESFPLTVTSAQKNPTAFYLCASSDRVSNQPQHFGDGTRLSIL.

For this clone: The CDR3 end falls 3 residues outside the read, so it is completed with the germline J gene. J is TRBJ2-1 and V is TRBV20-1; D unresolved. V lost 2 bases, J lost 8 bases, and 10 bases lay in between. Germline V gene data show CDR1 as DFQATT and CDR2 as SNEGSKA (reference sequence). This CDR3 contains 12 residues. CDR3 loop: CSARRNTDEQFF. The CDR3 bases that were read are TGCAGTGCTAGAAGAAATACGGATGAG.

On this clone: The missing CDR3 end, 3 residues past where the read stops, is filled in from the germline J gene. The chain links TRBV2 to TRBJ2-6; 7 nucleotides line up with TRBD1. CDR3 size: 15 residues. Germline CDR1 SNHLY, CDR2 FYNNEI. J gave up 2 bases and V 3 bases, and 1 base lay outside the gene matches. CDR3 sequence reads: CASSDDRAGANVLTF. The sequenced CDR3 bases are TGTGCCAGCAGTGACGACAGGGCTGGGGCCAACGTC.

In this sample, this clone turned up many times. Read sequence stops 3 residues before the CDR3 end, and the germline J gene provides the missing end. This chain uses TRBV19 with TRBJ1-4, with TRBD1 identical over 8 bases. Germline V gene data show CDR1 as LNHDA and CDR2 as SQIVND (reference sequence). This CDR3 region has 16 residues. With V trimmed by 3 bases and J by 5 bases, 8 bases remained unmatched. The chain's CDR3 is CASSIKGGQGNEKLFF. Partial CDR3 DNA: TGTGCCAGTAGTATTAAAGGAGGACAGGGAAATGAAAAA.

Ten or more counts support this clone. The read is 3 residues too short to cover the CDR3 end, so that end is filled in from the germline J gene. The chain combines TRBV7-2 with TRBJ2-2; the match to TRBD2 covers 10 bases. Germline lookup yields CDR1 SGHTA and CDR2 FQGNSA. V shed 6 bases and J 1 base; nucleotides not matched to a gene: 2. The CDR3 is made up of 15 amino acids. CDR3 protein: CASSRTSGNTGELFF. The CDR3 DNA, read in part, is TGTGCCAGCAGTCGGACTAGCGGGAACACCGGGGAG.

At least ten counts were recorded for this clone. The sequenced fragment ends 3 residues before the CDR3 boundary, so the rest is inferred from the germline J gene. The chain links TRBV7-6 to TRBJ2-3; TRBD2 might be the D (5 bases). The CDR3 is 16 amino acids. Germline CDR1 and CDR2: SGHVS and FNYEAQ. V lost 2 bases to trimming and J lost 3 bases, with 15 bases between them. The CDR3 spells CASSLTIRGTTDTQYF. The covered CDR3 bases are TGTGCCAGCAGCTTAACTATCCGGGGTACAACAGATACG.

In this sample, this clone turned up a few times. This CDR3 reads CASSVNRGAYEQYF. The CDR3 DNA, read in part, is TGTGCCAGCAGTGTCAACAGGGGCGCCTACGAG. The rearrangement uses TRBV6-1 and TRBJ2-7; the match to TRBD1 covers 7 bases. The CDR3 extends 3 residues past the end of the read, so its final part is completed from the germline J gene. Trimming removed 4 bases from V and 2 bases from J; junction bases left unmatched: 5. There are 14 residues in the CDR3. Germline CDR1 and CDR2: MNHNS and SASEGT.

This clone was detected only a few times. The read ends 3 residues early relative to the CDR3; the germline J gene fills the gap. This specimen includes other DNA sequences encoding the same CDR3. The genes are TRBV2 and TRBJ1-5, with 8 bases lining up with TRBD1. This CDR3 region has 14 residues. The trim removed 6 bases at V and 4 bases at J, leaving 5 bases unmatched. Germline CDR1 SNHLY, CDR2 FYNNEI. The part of the CDR3 DNA that was read is TGTGCCAGCAGACCAACAGGGGGTAATCAGCCC. Residues: CASRPTGGNQP. The CDR3 reads in full as CASRPTGGNQPQHF.

Regarding this clone: The observed sequence ends 3 residues before the CDR3 terminus, with the missing tail filled in from the germline J gene. The chain carries TRBV5-1 and TRBJ2-1; D gene uncertain. The CDR3 has 12 residues. V was clipped by 0 bases and J by 7 bases, with 5 bases between them. CDR1 SGHRS and CDR2 YFSETQ come from the germline V gene. The sequenced CDR3 bases are TGCGCCAGCAGCTTGGGACTTAATGAG. Its translation: CASSLGLNE. The complete CDR3 sequence is CASSLGLNEQFF.

This clone was seen many times. The CDR3 here is CASSPGQPSRDTQYF. The part of the CDR3 DNA that was read is TGCGCCAGCAGCCCAGGACAGCCCTCTAGGGATACG. This sequence joins TRBV4-1 and TRBJ2-3; perhaps TRBD1 as D (6 bases). The read ends 3 residues shy of where the CDR3 ends; the end is completed using the germline J gene. The CDR3 has 15 residues. V lost 4 bases, J lost 6 bases, and 17 bases lay in between. The germline V gene encodes CDR1 MGHRA and CDR2 YSYEKL.

This clone occurred many times. The read comes to an end 3 residues before the CDR3 does, leaving the germline J gene to fill in the end. The V and J genes are TRBV6-2 or TRBV6-3 and TRBJ2-6; 10 bases fit TRBD1. Looked up from germline, CDR1 is MNHEY and CDR2 is SVGEGT. J was trimmed by 2 bases and V by 6 bases; bases with no gene match: 7. The CDR3 extends over 17 amino acids. The CDR3 is CASRRPGTGAGANVLTF. The CDR3 DNA, read in part, is TGTGCCAGCAGACGTCCCGGGACAGGGGCTGGGGCCAACGTC.

This clone was picked up a small number of times. The CDR3 extends 3 residues past the end of the read, so its final part is completed from the germline J gene. The chain is built from TRBV6-1 and TRBJ1-5, with D possibly matching TRBD1 (6 bases). V lost 4 bases to trimming and J lost 5 bases, with 12 bases between them. Germline V gene sequence: CDR1 MNHNS, CDR2 SASEGT. This CDR3 contains 14 residues. The CDR3 bases that were read are TGTGCCAGCAGTGCGACAGGAACTTATCAGCCC. Its translation: CASSATGTYQP. The whole CDR3 sequence is CASSATGTYQPQHF.

This clone was detected a few times. The read terminates 3 residues ahead of where the CDR3 ends, so the germline J gene completes it. This chain joins TRBV2 and TRBJ2-2; 8 nucleotides align to TRBD2. V dropped 7 bases and J dropped 4; count of bases not matched to a gene: 8. This CDR3 is built from 15 residues. Germline V gives CDR1 SNHLY, CDR2 FYNNEI. The CDR3 bases that were read are TGTGCCAGCACTCCCACTAGCGGAACCACCGGGGAG. Protein sequence: CASTPTSGTTGE. The whole CDR3 region reads CASTPTSGTTGELFF.

This clone was picked up a small number of times. The DNA ends 3 residues before the CDR3 does, and the rest of the CDR3 is filled in from the germline J gene. V gene TRBV29-1 combines with J gene TRBJ2-5; 13 positions agree with TRBD2. The germline V gene encodes CDR1 SQVTM and CDR2 ANQGSEA. Trimming at V came to 6 bases and at J to 5 bases, leaving 12 bases not matched to a gene. The CDR3 is 16 amino acids. CDR3 loop: CSVGGLAGFKGETQYF. Partial CDR3 DNA: TGCAGCGTGGGGGGACTAGCGGGATTTAAGGGTGAGACC.

At least ten counts were recorded for this clone. The sample carries other DNA sequences with the same CDR3. The sequenced CDR3 bases are TGTGCCAGTAGTAGAGGACAGGGAGCTTCTGGGGCCAACGTC. Translating gives CASSRGQGASGANV. The whole CDR3 protein reads CASSRGQGASGANVLTF. V is TRBV19 and J is TRBJ2-6; 8 bases are a match to TRBD1. The CDR3 is cut off 3 residues early in the read; its end comes from the germline J gene. After removal of 4 bases from V and 1 base from J, the junction contained 6 bases not matched to a gene. This CDR3 spans 17 amino acids. CDR1 and CDR2 (germline): LNHDA, SQIVND (reference sequence).

This clone was seen many times. The read halts 3 residues ahead of the CDR3 end, with the missing end drawn from the germline J gene. The genes are TRBV19 and TRBJ2-1, with D tentatively TRBD2 (6 bases). V shed 1 base and J shed 0 bases, with 7 bases lying between them. The CDR3 runs 15 residues. Germline assignment: CDR1 LNHDA and CDR2 SQIVND (reference sequence). The CDR3 is CASSIGLGSYNEQFF. Partial CDR3 DNA: TGTGCCAGTAGTATAGGACTAGGCTCCTACAATGAG.

This clone has ten or more counts. The read terminates 3 residues before the CDR3 end, so the remaining end is supplied by the germline J gene. The chain employs TRBV12-3 or TRBV12-4 and TRBJ2-5; 9 bases map to TRBD2. The CDR3 length is 15 residues. V was clipped by 5 bases and J by 5 bases; unmatched bases: 9. CDR3 sequence reads: CASSALAGLTETQYF. The sequenced part of the CDR3 DNA is TGTGCCAGCAGTGCGCTAGCGGGATTGACCGAGACC.

As for this clone: The read gets to within 3 residues of the CDR3 end, and the germline J gene fills in the rest. This chain connects TRBV18 to TRBJ1-6, with 10 bases fitting TRBD1. The CDR3 runs 13 residues. The germline V gene encodes CDR1 KGHSH and CDR2 LQKENI. With V trimmed by 3 bases and J by 12 bases, 2 bases remained unmatched. The CDR3 region is CASSPGTGVPLHF. The part of the CDR3 DNA that was read is TGTGCCAGCTCACCGGGGACAGGGGTACCC.

This clone was picked up many times. Read sequence stops 3 residues before the CDR3 end, and the germline J gene provides the missing end. The V gene is TRBV5-1, the J gene TRBJ2-2; D may be TRBD2 (5 bases). Deletions cut 0 bases from V and 1 base from J, with 13 bases between. CDR3 length: 17 residues. CDR1 SGHRS and CDR2 YFSETQ come from the germline V gene. Incomplete CDR3 DNA: TGCGCCAGCAGCTTGGACGCGGCTAGCTGGAACACCGGGGAG. This translates into CASSLDAASWNTGE. The whole CDR3 sequence reads CASSLDAASWNTGELFF.

This clone has a handful of counts. Coverage ceases 3 residues before the CDR3 finishes, and the germline J gene fills in the end. The chain has TRBV7-9 and TRBJ1-1, with a tentative D call TRBD1 (6 bases). Germline CDR1 and CDR2: SEHNR and FQNEAQ (reference sequence). This CDR3 has 14 amino acids. Trimming took off 3 bases at V and 0 bases at J, with 8 bases between the two ends. The chain's CDR3 is CASSLAGVNTEAFF. The DNA read from the CDR3 is TGTGCCAGCAGCTTGGCAGGGGTGAACACTGAA.